A selection of T cell receptor beta chains follows, all from one sample in a study of naive and memory T cell subsets. TCRdb re-derived calls from the UMI-ligation and nested PCR reads in MiXCR, one entry per CDR3 protein. The profile shows roughly 150,000 distinct CDR3 sequences, approximately 21% of them singletons. Sample: naive CD8+ T cells from blood. The receptors derive from a human donor in good health. The CDR3 runs from the conserved cysteine through the conserved F or W. D genes are given only for firm matches. Clone size is stated in some rows and not others, as once, few, many or a class when expanded.

>TRBJ1-1|TRBD1|TRBV7-2|few|13
TGTGCCAGCAGCCTGACAGGGCGAACTGAAGCTTTCTTT
CASSLTGRTEAFF
>TRBJ2-7|TRBD1|TRBV7-9|.|15
TGTGCCAGCAGCTTCCTCCGGGACAGCTCCTACGAGCAGTACTTC
CASSFLRDSSYEQYF
>TRBJ1-3|.|TRBV30|.|12
TGTGCCTGGAGTGTGGCTGGAAACACCATATATTTT
CAWSVAGNTIYF
>TRBJ2-7|.|TRBV4-1|.|14
TGCGCCAGCAGCCAAGACGAGACAGACTACGAGCAGTACTTC
CASSQDETDYEQYF
>TRBJ2-3|.|TRBV6-6|.|16
TGTGCCAGCAGGCCCCACTCACCCATTTCGTCAGATACGCAGTATTTT
CASRPHSPISSDTQYF
>TRBJ1-5|.|TRBV19|.|16
TGTGCCAGTAGTATAATTGGCACCCGCCTGAATCAGCCCCAGCATTTT
CASSIIGTRLNQPQHF
>TRBJ2-3|TRBD1|TRBV7-8|few|16
TGTGCCAGCAGCCTTAGGACAGGGGATATCACAGATACGCAGTATTTT
CASSLRTGDITDTQYF
>TRBJ2-3|.|TRBV6-5|few|14
TGTGCCAGCAGCCCCGGAGAGGGGCCAGATACGCAGTATTTT
CASSPGEGPDTQYF
>TRBJ1-3|.|TRBV25-1|.|16
TGTGCCAGCAGTGATGGGGATGTGATCTCTGGAAACACCATATATTTT
CASSDGDVISGNTIYF
>TRBJ2-7|.|TRBV6-6|.|11
TGTGCCAGCAGGAGCTCCTACGAGCAGTACTTC
CASRSSYEQYF
>TRBJ1-1|.|TRBV7-9|many|14
TGTGCCAGCAGCCTGACAGTAACCAACACTGAAGCTTTCTTT
CASSLTVTNTEAFF
>TRBJ2-1|.|TRBV29-1|few|12
TGCAGCGCTGACACTCTGGATCGTGAGCAGTTCTTC
CSADTLDREQFF
>TRBJ2-7|TRBD2|TRBV28|.|15
TGTGCCAGCAGTTGGACCGGCGGGGGGTCCTACGAGCAGTACTTC
CASSWTGGGSYEQYF
>TRBJ2-7|.|TRBV7-6|.|14
TGTGCCAGCAGCCCGCACAGGGCCTCCTACGAGCAGTACTTC
CASSPHRASYEQYF
>TRBJ2-4|.|TRBV28|few|13
TGTGCCAGCGCCCGTGGTGGGCGGAACATTCAGTACTTC
CASARGGRNIQYF
>TRBJ1-1|TRBD1|TRBV14|.|16
TGTGCCAGCAGCCCTGGGACAGGGGGGCTGAACACTGAAGCTTTCTTT
CASSPGTGGLNTEAFF
>TRBJ2-3|.|TRBV28|.|14
TGTGCCAGCAGTCCCCCGGACACCACAGATACGCAGTATTTT
CASSPPDTTDTQYF
>TRBJ2-7|TRBD1|TRBV12-3/TRBV12-4|.|16
TGTGCCAGCAGGCCGGGACAGGGGGCATCATTGCACGAGCAGTACTTC
CASRPGQGASLHEQYF
>TRBJ1-4|TRBD1|TRBV27|few|14
TGTGCCAGCAGCGAGACAGGGCGGTATGAAAAACTGTTTTTT
CASSETGRYEKLFF
>TRBJ2-7|.|TRBV28|.|15
TGTGCCAGCAGTTGGGGTCTCAAACCGACCTACGAGCAGTACTTC
CASSWGLKPTYEQYF
>TRBJ1-5|.|TRBV7-9|few|14
TGTGCCAGCAGCAACAGTAATAGCAATCAGCCCCAGCATTTT
CASSNSNSNQPQHF
>TRBJ2-1|TRBD2|TRBV28|.|16
TGTGCCAGCAGCCGCCCCGGCGGGAGGTTCTACGATGAGCAGTTCTTC
CASSRPGGRFYDEQFF
>TRBJ1-1|.|TRBV10-3|.|16
TGTGCCATATACAGTGGGTTAGGTAATATGAACACTGAAGCTTTCTTT
CAIYSGLGNMNTEAFF
>TRBJ2-7|.|TRBV7-8|.|12
TGTGCCAGCAGCCAAAGGGACTACGAGCAGTACTTC
CASSQRDYEQYF
>TRBJ2-1|TRBD1|TRBV4-3|many|16
TGCGCCAGCAGCCCCACCTGGACAGGGGCCTACAATGAGCAGTTCTTC
CASSPTWTGAYNEQFF
>TRBJ2-7|.|TRBV13|few|16
TGTGCCAGCAGCTTAGATCTTCGGCAGGGGAATCTCGAGCAGTACTTC
CASSLDLRQGNLEQYF
>TRBJ2-7|.|TRBV25-1|few|16
TGTGCCAGCAGTGAATTCTTTGTCGAGGGCCCCTACGAGCAGTACTTC
CASSEFFVEGPYEQYF
>TRBJ2-1|TRBD2|TRBV29-1|few|16
TGCAGCGTTGAATGGACTAGCGGGATCGATTTTAATGAGCAGTTCTTC
CSVEWTSGIDFNEQFF
>TRBJ2-7|.|TRBV4-1|.|15
TGCGCCAGCAGCCAAGTCCACAGCAGCGACTACGAGCAGTACTTC
CASSQVHSSDYEQYF
>TRBJ2-1|.|TRBV25-1|.|16
TGTGCCAGCAGTGAATATTATAGGACCACCTACAATGAGCAGTTCTTC
CASSEYYRTTYNEQFF
>TRBJ2-4|TRBD1|TRBV28|.|17
TGTGCCAGCAGTTCCACGAGGACAGGGCTAGCCAAAAACATTCAGTACTTC
CASSSTRTGLAKNIQYF
>TRBJ2-7|TRBD2|TRBV20-1|few|16
TGCAGTGCTAGCCTTGCAATAGCGGGAGGGACCTACGAGCAGTACTTC
CSASLAIAGGTYEQYF
>TRBJ1-1|TRBD1|TRBV11-2|few|16
TGTGCCAGCAGCTCTAGCGTGGACAGGGAAGTGGCTGAAGCTTTCTTT
CASSSSVDREVAEAFF
>TRBJ2-3|.|TRBV3-1|many|13
TGTGCCAGCAGCCCTAATCTAGCAGATACGCAGTATTTT
CASSPNLADTQYF
>TRBJ2-3|.|TRBV3-1|.|16
TGTGCCAGCAGCCAAGATATTGGTCTGAAGGTTGATACGCAGTATTTT
CASSQDIGLKVDTQYF
>TRBJ2-7|.|TRBV6-5|.|13
TGTGCCAGCAGTTACCACAGGGAGTACGAGCAGTACTTC
CASSYHREYEQYF
>TRBJ2-5|TRBD2|TRBV9|few|16
TGTGCCAGCAGCGTAGCGGCTAGCGGGAGGATGGAGACCCAGTACTTC
CASSVAASGRMETQYF
>TRBJ2-7|TRBD1|TRBV27|few|13
TGTGCCAGCACGGGACAGGGGCAAGGGGAGCAGTACTTC
CASTGQGQGEQYF
>TRBJ1-1|.|TRBV6-5|.|15
TGTGCCAGCAGTTACTCGGCAAGAGGAGACACTGAAGCTTTCTTT
CASSYSARGDTEAFF
>TRBJ1-1|.|TRBV4-2|few|13
TGTGCCAGCAGCCAACCTATGAACACTGAAGCTTTCTTT
CASSQPMNTEAFF
>TRBJ2-7|.|TRBV25-1|.|15
TGTGCCAGCAGTGAGTGGCTAGCTGCTGACGGCGAGCAGTACTTC
CASSEWLAADGEQYF
>TRBJ2-5|TRBD2|TRBV12-3/TRBV12-4|few|16
TGTGCCAGCAGTCCCCTGCTTAGCGGGAGTTTGGAGACCCAGTACTTC
CASSPLLSGSLETQYF